The entry below gives a single T cell receptor (beta chain) sequence along with its context. Its antigen is unknown. 60 Vbeta and 13 Jbeta primers were used in PCR. Here immunoSEQ multiplex PCR was the method, and the copy in TCRdb shows in-frame clones only, minus some. This sample's table reports over 20,000 clones. The data originate from a study of cytomegalovirus exposure and HLA in healthy donors. From germline, CDR1 is SGHKS and CDR2 YYEKEE (reference sequence). The length of the CDR3 is 15 residues. Trimming shortened V by 5 bases and J by 3 bases, and 18 bases separated the two germline ends. General study findings and limits: The authors listed 150 or so TCR beta chains as cytomegalovirus-associated. In a later analysis, TCR beta V- and J-gene trimming showed a link to a missense DCLRE1C variant. In a later analysis, across HLA loci, associated TCR counts were highest for DRB1, lowest for HLA-C.

This sequence joins TRBV5-5 and TRBJ2-7, with TRBD2 as a possible D gene (5 bases). The specimen was PBMCs. The clonotype was recovered from a man in his 60s in good health and CMV-seropositive. As DNA, the CDR3 is TGTGCCAGCAGACCCCACCCCGAGGCGGGCTACGAGCAGTACTTC. This translates into CASRPHPEAGYEQYF. Full variable domain (remainder filled in from reference TRBV5-5 and TRBJ2-7): DAGVTQSPTHLIKTRGQQVTLRCSPISGHKSVSWYQQVLGQGPQFIFQYYEKEERGRGNFPDRFSARQFPNYSSELNVNALLLGDSALYLCASRPHPEAGYEQYFGPGTRLTVT.